The clone carrying this T cell receptor beta chain turned up a few times. Its specificity is not known. These data come from a study of CD8+ T cells in alopecia areata. Notes on the study in general: Normal scalp showed lower clonality than lesional scalp, especially alopecia totalis/universalis.

RNA was isolated and reverse transcribed to cDNA, the sequencing template. Clones were read by immunoSEQ multiplex PCR, and TCRdb kept only the in-frame ones, dropping some. The sample carries roughly 59,000 clones, around half recorded once. Looked up from germline, CDR1 is SGDLS and CDR2 is YYNGEE. The length of the CDR3 is 15 residues. Trimming removed 0 bases from V and 1 base from J; junction bases left unmatched: 2. Starting from PBMCs, sorting isolated CD4+ and CD8+ T cells. The starting material was CD8+ T cells sorted from blood, obtained at week 0. The receptor's source is a human donor with alopecia areata. The rearrangement uses TRBV9 and TRBJ1-1, with 8 bases fitting TRBD1. CDR3 residues: CASSVGGTGNTEAFF. Here the CDR3 DNA reads TGTGCCAGCAGCGTAGGAGGGACAGGGAACACTGAAGCTTTCTTT.